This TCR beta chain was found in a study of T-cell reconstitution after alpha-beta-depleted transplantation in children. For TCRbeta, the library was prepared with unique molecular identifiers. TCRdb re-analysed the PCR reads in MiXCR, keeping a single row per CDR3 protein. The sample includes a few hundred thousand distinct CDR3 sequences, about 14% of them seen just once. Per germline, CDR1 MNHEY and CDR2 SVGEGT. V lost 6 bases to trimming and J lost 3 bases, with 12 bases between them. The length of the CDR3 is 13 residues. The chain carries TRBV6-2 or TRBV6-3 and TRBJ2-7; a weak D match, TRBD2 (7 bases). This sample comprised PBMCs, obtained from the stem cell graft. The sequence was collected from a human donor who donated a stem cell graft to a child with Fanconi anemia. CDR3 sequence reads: CASRRGPNYEQYF. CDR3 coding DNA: TGTGCCAGCAGGCGGGGGCCCAACTACGAGCAGTACTTC.